Listed below are T cell receptor beta chains from one sample, sequenced in a study of blood T cell repertoires in COVID-19. Clones were read by immunoSEQ multiplex PCR, and TCRdb kept only the in-frame ones, dropping some. Here the sample spans 120,000 to 150,000 clones, about 88% being singletons. Source material: peripheral blood. All receptors derive from a human donor with COVID-19, enrolled during active disease. The donor label of this sample is uncertain. Both conserved end residues are trimmed from each CDR3. Each record gives: CDR3 length, V gene, J gene, CDR3 protein.

>13|TRBV11-2|TRBJ1-3
ASSFPTGTGNTIY
>12|TRBV6-5|TRBJ2-1
ASSYSGTRLEQF
>15|TRBV9|TRBJ2-6
ASTPGQGGSGANVLT
>12|TRBV5-1|TRBJ2-1
ASSLAGQGAEQF
>11|TRBV29-1|TRBJ1-5
SVSGARGQPQH
>18|TRBV4-1|TRBJ1-5
ASSQVLPGQGPYSNQPQH
>14|TRBV10-3|TRBJ2-6
AISELGASGANVLT
>12|TRBV7-2|TRBJ2-2
ASSLGNRAGELF
>15|TRBV3-1/TRBV3-2|TRBJ2-5
ASSPPDGRGVKETQY
>13|TRBV5-4|TRBJ2-3
ASSRLAGRTDTQY
>13|TRBV11-1|TRBJ2-7
ASSSSPSHYYEQY
>12|TRBV7-3|TRBJ2-5
ASSPGQGQETQY
>11|TRBV7-2|TRBJ2-1
ASSFDHRGEQF
>10|TRBV2|TRBJ1-6
ARTGISSPLH
>15|TRBV5-1|TRBJ2-2
ASSSGSGGPNTGELF
>12|TRBV9|TRBJ1-2
ASSGRTGFYGYT
>12|TRBV25-1|TRBJ2-1
ASSNGGPYNEQF
>11|TRBV10-2|TRBJ1-5
ASSQGGHQPQH
>12|TRBV19|TRBJ2-1
ASSIVAGDNEQF
>11|TRBV2|TRBJ2-7
ASTGDRGYEQY
>12|TRBV6-4|TRBJ2-1
ASSDNRLSNEQF
>14|TRBV12-5|TRBJ1-4
ASGLTTGGTNEKLF
>16|TRBV7-6|TRBJ1-2
ASSPPAGTEAANYGYT
>11|TRBV10-1|TRBJ2-3
ASSDPRTGSQY
>15|TRBV28|TRBJ1-6
ASSLGGGGGSPSPLH
>11|TRBV2|TRBJ1-2
ASIVQGPYGYT
>11|TRBV29-1|TRBJ2-1
SVDRESLNEQF
>12|TRBV5-4|TRBJ2-1
ASSLQGARLEQF
>9|TRBV30|TRBJ1-1
AWARGTEAF
>14|TRBV7-6|TRBJ1-3
ASSRNIRGSGNTIY
>13|TRBV6-5|TRBJ1-6
ASSGGSSYNSPLH
>10|TRBV19|TRBJ1-5
ASRSGIQPQH
>11|TRBV3-1/TRBV3-2|TRBJ1-4
ASLENQGEKLF
>11|TRBV10-1|TRBJ1-2
ASSEWAVGGYT
>15|TRBV12-5|TRBJ2-1
ASGPPAWGGGSNEQF
>12|TRBV2|TRBJ2-1
ASSEQGGREEQF
>13|TRBV6-5|TRBJ2-5
ASSYGLGGKETQY
>12|TRBV7-2|TRBJ1-6
ASSSVQYNSPLH
>14|TRBV11-2|TRBJ2-7
ASRGGSSGNSYEQY
>14|TRBV5-4|TRBJ2-1
ASSLGPGQGANEQF
>12|TRBV7-9|TRBJ1-3
ASPRTGQGNTIY
>14|TRBV4-1|TRBJ1-6
ASSQPPLKGHSPLH